The 30 T cell receptor beta chains below come from one sample, sequenced in a study of T cells in Graves' hyperthyroidism and ophthalmopathy. TCR beta CDR3 regions were amplified from RNA. In the first-round RT-PCR of the TCR CDR3, the HTBI primer set was used. TCRdb ran MiXCR on the multiplex PCR reads and lists one entry per CDR3 protein. This table has 540,000 or so distinct CDR3 sequences, approximately 44% appearing once. Sequencing was carried out using peripheral blood or thyroid tissue (not recorded which). These TCRs come from an adult woman with Graves' disease, either hyperthyroidism or ophthalmopathy (not recorded which).

The table lists this clonotype with many counts. The J gene is TRBJ2-7, the V gene TRBV28; D might be TRBD2 (6 bases). The germline V gene has CDR1 MDHEN and CDR2 SYDVKM. Trimming pared 6 bases from V and 4 bases from J, leaving 10 bases between. The CDR3 totals 12 residues. CDR3 sequence (DNA): TGTGCCAGCAGCAAACTAGCTTACGAGCAGTACTTC. Translation: CASSKLAYEQYF.

This clonotype was seen just once. The chain has TRBV6-6 and TRBJ2-5, with D tentatively TRBD1 (5 bases). This CDR3 has 13 amino acids. Trimming removed 8 bases from V and 7 bases from J, with 17 bases in between. Germline V gives CDR1 MNHNY, CDR2 SVGAGI (reference sequence). In DNA form, the CDR3 reads TGTGCCAGCGGAGACACCCTCCAGGGGACCCAGTACTTC. Its protein is CASGDTLQGTQYF.

This clonotype was seen only a few times. This chain joins TRBV15 and TRBJ2-7; 11 positions agree with TRBD2. Trimming removed 1 base from V and 4 bases from J; junction bases left unmatched: 0. In germline, CDR1 is LNHNV, CDR2 YYDKDF (reference sequence). The CDR3 runs 14 residues. CDR3 amino acids: CATSRGTSGYEQYF. CDR3 sequence (DNA): TGTGCCACCAGCAGAGGGACTAGCGGGTACGAGCAGTACTTC.

Concerning this clonotype itself: One end of the junction fails to match germline, which may point to a read error. The genes are TRBV19 and TRBJ2-7; 7 bases are a match to TRBD2. The germline V gene has CDR1 LNHDA and CDR2 SQIVND (reference sequence). The CDR3 has 14 amino acids. The CDR3 loop reads CASSIGLVSYEQYF. As DNA, the CDR3 is TGCGCCAGTAGTATTGGACTAGTCTCCTACGAGCAGTACTTC.

The rearrangement uses TRBV7-2 and TRBJ2-5; TRBD2 might be the D (5 bases). The CDR3 runs to 15 residues. Germline V gene lookup returns CDR1 SGHTA and CDR2 FQGNSA. Trimming removed 5 bases at V and 2 bases at J, with 15 bases between. Written as DNA, the CDR3 is TGTGCCAGCAGCCAAGTAGTAGCGAAACAAGAGACCCAGTACTTC. Translating gives CASSQVVAKQETQYF.

The gene calls are TRBV7-2 and TRBJ1-6, with 9 positions matching TRBD1. Trimming took 1 base from V and 8 from J; bases not matched to a gene: 9. The CDR3 runs 17 residues. Per the germline V gene, CDR1 is SGHTA and CDR2 is FQGNSA. The CDR3 DNA reads as TGTGCCAGCAGCTTAGTTCCTCCGGGACAGGGTGATTCACCCCTCCACTTT. Protein product: CASSLVPPGQGDSPLHF.

For the CDR3, the DNA is TGTGCCAGCAGCCTAGGGACAGGAACCACCGGGGAGCTGTTTTTT. Its translation is CASSLGTGTTGELFF. The chain combines TRBV7-9 with TRBJ2-2, with 8 bases aligning to TRBD1. CDR1 and CDR2 (germline): SEHNR, FQNEAQ (reference sequence). This CDR3 is 15 amino acids long. The V gene end was trimmed by 5 bases and the J gene end by 4 bases; junction bases not matched to a gene: 6.

In its sample, this clonotype was seen a few times. J is TRBJ1-1 and V is TRBV7-9; D gene ambiguous. From germline, CDR1 is SEHNR and CDR2 FQNEAQ (reference sequence). The CDR3 extends over 15 amino acids. Trimming took off 2 bases at V and 1 base at J, with 11 bases between the two ends. In nucleotides, the CDR3 is TGTGCCAGCAGCTTATCTTCCTTTAGGAACACTGAAGCTTTCTTT. It is translated as CASSLSSFRNTEAFF.

This clonotype was picked up many times. V usage is TRBV9 and J usage is TRBJ1-2; D remains ambiguous. V lost 3 bases and J lost 5, with 8 bases in between. The length of the CDR3 is 12 residues. CDR1 and CDR2 from the germline V gene are SGDLS and YYNGEE. CDR3 in DNA: TGTGCCAGCAGCGGGCCCGGATATGGCTACACCTTC. This codes for CASSGPGYGYTF.

A word on this clonotype: At one end, the junction sequence differs from germline, possibly due to a read error. This chain connects TRBV25-1 to TRBJ1-5; weak D call: TRBD1 (6 bases). There are 15 residues in the CDR3. Per the germline V gene, CDR1 is MGHDK and CDR2 is SYGVNS. Here the CDR3 DNA reads TGTGCCTGCAGTGCTGGGGGCGCGAGCATTCAGCCCCAGCATTTT. Translating gives CACSAGGASIQPQHF.

As concerns this clonotype: At one of its ends the junction is not consistent with the germline gene, which may arise from a read error. This chain joins TRBV11-2 and TRBJ2-2, with 13 bases lining up with TRBD2. This CDR3 has 16 amino acids. From germline, CDR1 is SGHAT and CDR2 FQNNGV. The CDR3 bases are TGTGCCAGCAGCTTGTCCACTAGCGGGAGGGCCGGTGAGCTGTTTTTT. Translating it yields CASSLSTSGRAGELFF.

The V gene is TRBV7-9, the J gene TRBJ1-1; 8 nucleotides align to TRBD1. CDR1 and CDR2 from the germline V gene are SEHNR and FQNEAQ (reference sequence). This CDR3 is 16 amino acids long. V shed 3 bases, J shed 4 bases, and the junction held 10 bases outside the gene matches. CDR3 region: CASSFRPGQEGTEAFF. In nucleotides, the CDR3 is TGTGCCAGCAGCTTCCGCCCGGGACAGGAAGGCACTGAAGCTTTCTTT.

CDR3 DNA: TGTGCCACCGCCCGGGGAGATAGGTACGAGCAGTACTTC. Amino acids: CATARGDRYEQYF. The chain combines TRBV24-1 with TRBJ2-7; a possible D gene is TRBD2 (5 bases). The germline V gene encodes CDR1 KGHDR and CDR2 SFDVKD. The CDR3 length is 13 residues. The germline V and J ends were trimmed by 9 bases and 4 bases, with 15 bases remaining between them.

This clonotype was found many times. CDR3 amino acids: CASRTQGDEQYF. For the CDR3, the DNA is TGTGCCAGCAGAACTCAGGGCGACGAGCAGTACTTC. The gene calls are TRBV12-3 or TRBV12-4 and TRBJ2-7; D perhaps matches TRBD1 (5 bases). The CDR3 is 12 residues long. V was cut by 6 bases and J by 5 bases, with 11 bases left in between.

This clonotype was detected a few times. The V call is TRBV2, the J call TRBJ1-5; D perhaps matches TRBD1 (6 bases). Germline values: CDR1 SNHLY, CDR2 FYNNEI. The CDR3 has 15 residues. V lost 6 bases and J 0 bases, leaving 12 bases between the germline ends. The CDR3 coding sequence is TGTGCCAGCAGGTCGGACAGACGTAGCAATCAGCCCCAGCATTTT. It codes for CASRSDRRSNQPQHF.

V and J are TRBV5-8 and TRBJ2-7, with D unresolved. The CDR3 spans 14 residues. The V end was cut by 4 bases, the J end by 6 bases, with 17 bases between. Looked up from germline, CDR1 is SGHTS and CDR2 is YDEGEE. CDR3 sequence (DNA): TGTGCCAGCAGCCGCCAGTGGAGCGTCCTCGAGCAGTACTTC. This codes for CASSRQWSVLEQYF.

The rearrangement joins TRBV5-1 to TRBJ1-1; TRBD1 matches at 8 bases. The CDR3 runs 15 residues. With 9 bases clipped from V and 4 bases from J, the junction kept 14 bases outside the gene matches. Germline V gene data show CDR1 as SGHRS and CDR2 as YFSETQ. The CDR3 is CANSRQGLSVTEAFF. The CDR3 nucleotides read TGCGCCAACAGTCGACAGGGGCTTTCGGTCACTGAAGCTTTCTTT.

CDR3 in DNA: TGTGCCAGCAGCTTAAGGACTAGTCCAGATACGCAGTATTTT. It specifies CASSLRTSPDTQYF. The rearrangement joins TRBV7-6 to TRBJ2-3; 7 positions match TRBD2. The CDR3 has 14 amino acids. The ends lost 2 bases at V and 4 bases at J; junction bases unmatched: 3. Looked up from germline, CDR1 is SGHVS and CDR2 is FNYEAQ.

A few counts support this clonotype. The gene calls are TRBV10-3 and TRBJ2-2; tentative D call: TRBD1 (6 bases). This CDR3 comprises 12 residues. Trimming pared 4 bases from V and 8 bases from J, leaving 8 bases between. CDR1 and CDR2 from the germline V gene are ENHRY and SYGVKD. The CDR3 DNA reads as TGTGCCATCAGTGTAGGGACAGGGGAGCTGTTTTTT. Translation: CAISVGTGELFF.

This clonotype was recorded many times. Written as DNA, the CDR3 is TGTGCCAGCAGCCAAGGGGAAGCCTACGAGCAGTACTTC. This gives the protein CASSQGEAYEQYF. This chain connects TRBV7-3 to TRBJ2-7; D may be TRBD1 (5 bases). Germline values: CDR1 SGHTA, CDR2 FQGTGA. The CDR3 is 13 amino acids. Trimming cost V 5 bases and J 2 bases, with 10 bases left between them.

This chain joins TRBV20-1 and TRBJ1-4, with TRBD1 as a possible D gene (6 bases). CDR1 and CDR2 (germline): DFQATT, SNEGSKA (reference sequence). V lost 0 bases to trimming and J lost 7 bases, with 15 bases between them. This CDR3 contains 15 residues. CDR3: CSARDPLGGGEKLFF. CDR3 nucleotides: TGCAGTGCTAGAGACCCATTGGGGGGCGGTGAAAAACTGTTTTTT.

This chain uses TRBV10-3 with TRBJ1-3; D is ambiguous. Germline V gene lookup returns CDR1 ENHRY and CDR2 SYGVKD. This CDR3 region has 12 residues. Trimming removed 6 bases at V and 4 bases at J, with 7 bases between. Here the CDR3 reads CAIRGPGNTIYF. CDR3 nucleotides: TGTGCCATCAGGGGCCCGGGAAACACCATATATTTT.

The gene calls are TRBV3-1 and TRBJ2-2; D remains ambiguous. Deletions cut 0 bases from V and 6 bases from J, with 11 bases between. The CDR3 covers 15 residues. Germline loops: CDR1 LGHDT, CDR2 YNNKEL (reference sequence). The DNA of the CDR3 is TGTGCCAGCAGCCAAGAATGGCCTGAGGCCGGGGAGCTGTTTTTT. It translates to CASSQEWPEAGELFF.

This clonotype came up many times. V is TRBV6-2 or TRBV6-3 and J is TRBJ1-1; possible D gene TRBD1, 6 bases. The CDR3 covers 13 residues. V lost 6 bases and J lost 5, with 13 bases in between. Germline values: CDR1 MNHEY, CDR2 SVGEGT. In DNA, the CDR3 is TGTGCCAGCAGCAGGGGAGGGCTGACTGAAGCTTTCTTT. It is translated as CASSRGGLTEAFF.

In its sample, this clonotype was seen a few times. CDR3 DNA sequence: TGTGCCAGCAGTTTTGTAGGGGACGAGCAGTACTTC. Its protein is CASSFVGDEQYF. V gene TRBV28 combines with J gene TRBJ2-7; tentative D call: TRBD1 (5 bases). Germline V gene data show CDR1 as MDHEN and CDR2 as SYDVKM. Trimming removed 3 bases from V and 5 bases from J, with 8 bases in between. This CDR3 has 12 amino acids.

The table lists this clonotype with many counts. The chain carries TRBV7-3 and TRBJ1-5; D unclear. With 0 bases removed from V and 6 bases from J, the gap between germline ends came to 12 bases. Per the germline V gene, CDR1 is SGHTA and CDR2 is FQGTGA. This CDR3 spans 15 amino acids. The CDR3 is CASSLTAEGSQPQHF. The CDR3 nucleotides are TGTGCCAGCAGCTTAACGGCGGAGGGAAGTCAGCCCCAGCATTTT.

V is TRBV7-9 and J is TRBJ2-2, with a tentative D call TRBD2 (5 bases). Germline-derived CDR1 and CDR2 are SEHNR and FQNEAQ (reference sequence). CDR3 size: 16 residues. The V and J ends lost 6 bases and 0 bases respectively, with 14 bases between them. The CDR3 sequence is CASRAGNPTNTGELFF. The CDR3 DNA reads as TGTGCCAGCAGAGCCGGGAACCCTACGAACACCGGGGAGCTGTTTTTT.

The chain joins TRBV15 to TRBJ1-5; D call uncertain. V was pared by 0 bases and J by 0 bases, with 6 bases between. The CDR3 has 15 residues. CDR1 and CDR2 from the germline V gene are LNHNV and YYDKDF (reference sequence). The CDR3 sequence: CATSRDHGSNQPQHF. The CDR3 coding sequence is TGTGCCACCAGCAGAGATCACGGTAGCAATCAGCCCCAGCATTTT. The full variable domain, with the rest looked up from reference TRBV15 and TRBJ1-5, is DAMVIQNPRYQVTQFGKPVTLSCSQTLNHNVMYWYQQKSSQAPKLLFHYYDKDFNNEADTPDNFQSRRPNTSFCFLDIRSPGLGDTAMYLCATSRDHGSNQPQHFGDGTRLSIL.

The chain is built from TRBV7-9 and TRBJ1-6; D remains ambiguous. The CDR3 contains 14 residues. V lost 2 bases and J 7 bases, leaving 9 bases between the germline ends. Germline CDR1 and CDR2: SEHNR and FQNEAQ (reference sequence). CDR3 region: CASSLRIENSPLHF. DNA of the CDR3: TGTGCCAGCAGCTTAAGGATCGAGAATTCACCCCTCCACTTT.

To note about this clonotype: A much larger clone differs from this one at a single base, so this may be a read error. The gene calls are TRBV5-1 and TRBJ1-5; D is unresolved. The length of the CDR3 is 13 residues. The germline V and J ends were trimmed by 5 bases and 6 bases, with 12 bases remaining between them. Germline V gene sequence: CDR1 SGHRS, CDR2 YFSETQ. The CDR3 reads CASRQSMAQPQHF. The CDR3 region has the DNA TGCGCCAGCAGGCAATCCATGGCTCAGCCCCAGCATTTT.